This T cell receptor (beta chain) was sequenced for a study of cytomegalovirus exposure and HLA in healthy donors. The overall study: Under 90% of roughly 430 genotyped donors fell in the Caucasian-associated ancestry cluster.

Remarks on this clone: What it recognizes is unknown.

PCR involved 60 Vbeta and 13 Jbeta primers. Produced via immunoSEQ multiplex PCR; TCRdb's table is partial and in-frame only. Seen here are roughly 140,000 clones, roughly 80% observed once, and the top ten hold nearly 5%. The V segment lost 0 bases and the J segment 0 bases; nucleotides outside the gene matches: 18. The length of the CDR3 is 21 residues. The germline gives CDR1 SGDLS, CDR2 YYNGEE. Study-wide results and limits: In a later analysis, HLA-C alleles had the fewest associated TCRs, DRB1 alleles the most. With high specificity and sensitivity, the classifier reportedly diagnosed cytomegalovirus status.

This chain joins TRBV9 and TRBJ2-3, with 8 bases that match TRBD2. The source material was PBMCs. The receptor's source is a woman in her forties or fifties in good health and CMV-seronegative. The CDR3 protein is CASSVEPGAGVALLSTDTQYF. For the CDR3, the DNA is TGTGCCAGCAGCGTAGAACCCGGAGCGGGGGTCGCTCTCCTTAGCACAGATACGCAGTATTTT.